This TCR beta chain was sequenced in a study of OX40 agonist ivuxolimab in advanced cancers. Across the study: Patients were treated with ivuxolimab, an agonistic anti-OX40 (CD134) antibody.

The method was immunoSEQ multiplex PCR; TCRdb's version includes in-frame clones alone and lacks a portion of them. Of over 65,000 clones listed, more than 85% are singletons. The sample in question was CD4+ or CD8+ T cells sorted from blood, obtained in a trial of the OX40 agonist ivuxolimab. The TCR comes from an adult with an advanced solid tumor such as melanoma, head and neck, liver or kidney cancer.

CDR3 sequence: CASSPGQGAGSSYNEQFF. In nucleotides, the CDR3 is TGCGCCAGCAGCCCGGGACAGGGGGCCGGTAGCTCCTACAATGAGCAGTTCTTC. The chain couples TRBV4-1 to TRBJ2-1; 12 bases align to TRBD1. The junction had 7 bases not matched to a gene; V was cut back by 4 bases and J by 0 bases. Germline-derived CDR1 and CDR2 are MGHRA and YSYEKL. The CDR3 extends over 18 amino acids.